In this sample, the clone carrying this TCR beta chain turned up many times. With 4 bases removed from V and 3 bases from J, the gap between germline ends came to 17 bases. Germline-derived CDR1 and CDR2 are SGHRS and YFSETQ. This CDR3 region has 15 residues. MiXCR was run by TCRdb on the 5' RACE reads, yielding one entry per CDR3 protein. This sample has around 320,000 distinct CDR3 sequences, with just under 20% found just once. These data come from a study of T-cell memory formation after mild COVID-19. Study context: Clusters were largely donor specific.

The clonotype originates from a man aged 18-30 years who had mild COVID-19 (a few samples of this study predate the infection). Cell type and time point are not known. The genes are TRBV5-1 and TRBJ2-7; D is possibly TRBD1 or TRBD2 (6 bases each). Sequencing used PBMCs or a T cell subset sorted from them (not recorded which). CDR3 amino acids: CASSRPGAESYEQYF. The DNA for the CDR3 is TGCGCCAGCAGCCGGCCGGGGGCAGAGAGCTACGAGCAGTACTTC.